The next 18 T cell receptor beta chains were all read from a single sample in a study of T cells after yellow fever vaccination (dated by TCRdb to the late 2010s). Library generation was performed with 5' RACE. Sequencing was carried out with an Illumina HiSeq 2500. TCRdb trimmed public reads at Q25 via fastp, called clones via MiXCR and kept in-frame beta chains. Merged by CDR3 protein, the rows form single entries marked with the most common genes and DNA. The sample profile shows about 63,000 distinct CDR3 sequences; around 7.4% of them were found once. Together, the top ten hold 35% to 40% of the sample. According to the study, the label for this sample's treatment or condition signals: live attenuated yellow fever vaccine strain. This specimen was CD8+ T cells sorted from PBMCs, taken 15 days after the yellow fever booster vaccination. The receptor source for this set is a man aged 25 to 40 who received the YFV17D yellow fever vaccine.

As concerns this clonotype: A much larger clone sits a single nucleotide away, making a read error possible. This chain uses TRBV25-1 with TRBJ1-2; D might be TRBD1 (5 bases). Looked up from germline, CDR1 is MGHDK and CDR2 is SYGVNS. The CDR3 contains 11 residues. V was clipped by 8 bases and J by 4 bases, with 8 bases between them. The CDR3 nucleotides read TGTGCCAGCCGGACATCCTATGGCTACACCTTC. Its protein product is CASRTSYGYTF.

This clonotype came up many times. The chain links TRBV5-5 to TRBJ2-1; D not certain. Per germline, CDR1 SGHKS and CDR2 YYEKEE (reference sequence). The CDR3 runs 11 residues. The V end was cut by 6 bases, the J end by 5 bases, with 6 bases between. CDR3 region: CASTPDNEQFF. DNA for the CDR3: TGTGCCAGCACCCCCGACAATGAGCAGTTCTTC.

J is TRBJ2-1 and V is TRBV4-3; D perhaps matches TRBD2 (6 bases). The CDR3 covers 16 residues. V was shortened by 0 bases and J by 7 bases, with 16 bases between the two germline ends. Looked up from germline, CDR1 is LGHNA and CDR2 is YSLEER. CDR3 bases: TGCGCCAGCAGCCAAGATCGTCCTAGCGAGTATAATGAGCAGTTCTTC. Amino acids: CASSQDRPSEYNEQFF.

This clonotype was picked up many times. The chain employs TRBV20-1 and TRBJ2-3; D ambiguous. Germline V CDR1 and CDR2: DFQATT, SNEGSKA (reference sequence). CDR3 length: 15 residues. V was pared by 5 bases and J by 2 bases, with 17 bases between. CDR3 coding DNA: TGCAGTGCTTTGGATGGTGAGCGCCACACAGATACGCAGTATTTT. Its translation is CSALDGERHTDTQYF.

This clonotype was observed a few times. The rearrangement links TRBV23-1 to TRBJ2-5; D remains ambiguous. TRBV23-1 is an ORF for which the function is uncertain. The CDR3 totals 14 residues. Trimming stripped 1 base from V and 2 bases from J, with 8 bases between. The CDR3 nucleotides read TGCGCCAGCAGTCAATGGGCAGTACAAGAGACCCAGTACTTC. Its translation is CASSQWAVQETQYF.

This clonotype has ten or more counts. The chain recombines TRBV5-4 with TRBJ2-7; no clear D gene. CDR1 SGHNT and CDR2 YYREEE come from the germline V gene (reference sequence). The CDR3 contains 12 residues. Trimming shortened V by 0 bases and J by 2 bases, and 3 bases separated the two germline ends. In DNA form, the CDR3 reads TGTGCCAGCAGCTTGGGGACCTACGAGCAGTACTTC. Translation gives CASSLGTYEQYF.

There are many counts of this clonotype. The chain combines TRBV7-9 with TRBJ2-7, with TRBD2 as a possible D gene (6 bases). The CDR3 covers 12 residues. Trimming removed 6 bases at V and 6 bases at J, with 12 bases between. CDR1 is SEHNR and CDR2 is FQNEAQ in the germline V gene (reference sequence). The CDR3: CASSSGGTEQYF. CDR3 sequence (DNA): TGTGCCAGCAGTTCCGGAGGGACCGAGCAGTACTTC.

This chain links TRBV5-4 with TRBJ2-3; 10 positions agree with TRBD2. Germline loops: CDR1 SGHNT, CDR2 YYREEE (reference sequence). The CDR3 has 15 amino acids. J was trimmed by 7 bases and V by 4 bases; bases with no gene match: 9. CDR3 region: CASSLVEREGNTQYF. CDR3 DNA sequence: TGTGCCAGCAGCCTGGTCGAGCGGGAGGGCAATACGCAGTATTTT.

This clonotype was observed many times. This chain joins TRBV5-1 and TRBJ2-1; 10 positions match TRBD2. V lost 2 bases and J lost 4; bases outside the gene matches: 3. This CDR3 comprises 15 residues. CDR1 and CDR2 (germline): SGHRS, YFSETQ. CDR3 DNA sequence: TGCGCCAGCAGCTTTAGGACTAGCGGATACAATGAGCAGTTCTTC. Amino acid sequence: CASSFRTSGYNEQFF. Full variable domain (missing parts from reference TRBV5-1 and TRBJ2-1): KAGVTQTPRYLIKTRGQQVTLSCSPISGHRSVSWYQQTPGQGLQFLFEYFSETQRNKGNFPGRFSGRQFSNSRSEMNVSTLELGDSALYLCASSFRTSGYNEQFFGPGTRLTVL.

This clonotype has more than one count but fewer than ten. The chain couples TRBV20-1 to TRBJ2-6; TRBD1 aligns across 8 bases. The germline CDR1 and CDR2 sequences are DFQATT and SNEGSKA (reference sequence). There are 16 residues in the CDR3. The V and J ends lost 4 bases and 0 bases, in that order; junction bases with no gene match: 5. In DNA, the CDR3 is TGCAGTGCTATTTCAGGGGGCGGCTCTGGGGCCAACGTCCTGACTTTC. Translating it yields CSAISGGGSGANVLTF.

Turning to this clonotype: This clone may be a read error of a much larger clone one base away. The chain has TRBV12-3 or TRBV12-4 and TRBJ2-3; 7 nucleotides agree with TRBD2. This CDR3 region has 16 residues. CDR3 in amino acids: CGSRTLSGLGGDTQYF. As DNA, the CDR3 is TGTGGCAGCAGAACCCTTAGCGGGTTGGGCGGGGATACGCAGTATTTT.

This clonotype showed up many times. For the CDR3, the DNA is TGTGCCAGCAGTTTATATCCTAGCGGGAGGCCCCAGAACACCGGGGAGCTGTTTTTT. This sequence encodes CASSLYPSGRPQNTGELFF. This sequence joins TRBV27 and TRBJ2-2; TRBD2 agrees at 11 bases. The CDR3 is made up of 19 amino acids. The germline V gene encodes CDR1 MNHEY and CDR2 SMNVEV (reference sequence). Unmatched junction bases numbered 8, after V lost 1 base and J lost 1 base.

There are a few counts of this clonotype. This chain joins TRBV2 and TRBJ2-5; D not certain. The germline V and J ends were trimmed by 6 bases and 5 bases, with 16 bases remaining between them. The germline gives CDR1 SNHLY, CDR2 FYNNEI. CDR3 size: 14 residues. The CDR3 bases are TGTGCCAGCAGCGAAATGACCGCGGAGGAGACCCAGTACTTC. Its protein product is CASSEMTAEETQYF.

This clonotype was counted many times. DNA for the CDR3: TGCAGCGTTGTCTTTCGGGACAGGGACCAAGAGACCCAGTACTTC. Translation: CSVVFRDRDQETQYF. This rearrangement joins TRBV29-1 to TRBJ2-5, with 9 bases aligning to TRBD1. The junction had 6 bases not matched to a gene; V was cut back by 4 bases and J by 0 bases. From germline, CDR1 is SQVTM and CDR2 ANQGSEA. The CDR3 spans 15 residues.

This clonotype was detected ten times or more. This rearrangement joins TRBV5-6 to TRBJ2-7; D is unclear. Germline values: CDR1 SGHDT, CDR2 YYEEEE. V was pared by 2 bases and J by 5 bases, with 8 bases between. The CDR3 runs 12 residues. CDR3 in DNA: TGTGCCAGCAGCTTTGGTGGGGACGAGCAGTACTTC. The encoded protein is CASSFGGDEQYF.

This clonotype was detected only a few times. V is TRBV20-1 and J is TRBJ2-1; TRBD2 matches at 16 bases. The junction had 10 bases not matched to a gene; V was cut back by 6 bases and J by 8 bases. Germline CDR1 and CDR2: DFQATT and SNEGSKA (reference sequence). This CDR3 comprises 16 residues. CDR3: CSASGTSGRVLDEQFF. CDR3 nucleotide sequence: TGCAGTGCGTCCGGGACTAGCGGGAGGGTTTTGGATGAGCAGTTCTTC.

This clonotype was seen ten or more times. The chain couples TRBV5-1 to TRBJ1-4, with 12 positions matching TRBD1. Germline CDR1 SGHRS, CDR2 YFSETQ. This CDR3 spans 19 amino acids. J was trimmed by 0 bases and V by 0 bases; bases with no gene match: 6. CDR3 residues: CASSLAGQGALTTNEKLFF. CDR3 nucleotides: TGCGCCAGCAGCTTGGCGGGACAGGGGGCCCTGACAACTAATGAAAAACTGTTTTTT.

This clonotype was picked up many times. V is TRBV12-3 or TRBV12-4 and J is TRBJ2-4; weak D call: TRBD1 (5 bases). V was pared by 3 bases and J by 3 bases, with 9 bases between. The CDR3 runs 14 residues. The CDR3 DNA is TGTGCCAGCAGTTTTTCAGGGATCAAAAACATTCAGTACTTC. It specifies CASSFSGIKNIQYF.